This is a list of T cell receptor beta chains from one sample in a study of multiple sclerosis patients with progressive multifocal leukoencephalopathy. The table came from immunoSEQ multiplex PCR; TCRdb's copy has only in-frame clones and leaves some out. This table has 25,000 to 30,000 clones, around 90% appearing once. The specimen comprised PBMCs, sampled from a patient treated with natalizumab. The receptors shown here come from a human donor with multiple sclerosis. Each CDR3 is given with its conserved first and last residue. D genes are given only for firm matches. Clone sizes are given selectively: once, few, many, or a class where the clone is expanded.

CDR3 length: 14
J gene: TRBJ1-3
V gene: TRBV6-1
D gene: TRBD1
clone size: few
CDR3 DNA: TGTGCCAGCAGTGCCGGGACAGGGGGAAACGCCATATATTTT
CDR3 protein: CASSAGTGGNAIYF

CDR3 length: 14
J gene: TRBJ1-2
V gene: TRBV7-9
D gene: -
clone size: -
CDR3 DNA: TGTGCCAGCAGCTCAGGGTCACCGAGGTATGGCTACACCTTC
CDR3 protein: CASSSGSPRYGYTF

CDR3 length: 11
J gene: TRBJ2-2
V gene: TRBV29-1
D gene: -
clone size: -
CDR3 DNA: TGCAGCGTTGGGGACACCGGGGAGCTGTTTTTT
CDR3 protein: CSVGDTGELFF

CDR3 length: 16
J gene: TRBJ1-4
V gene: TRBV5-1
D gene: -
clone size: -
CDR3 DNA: TGCGCCAGCAGCTTAGGAGCCGGGGCAACTAATGAAAAACTGTTTTTT
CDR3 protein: CASSLGAGATNEKLFF

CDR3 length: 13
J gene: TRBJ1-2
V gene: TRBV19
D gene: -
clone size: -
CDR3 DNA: TGTGCCAGTAGTATCTGGGGGAACTATGGCTACACCTTC
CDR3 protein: CASSIWGNYGYTF

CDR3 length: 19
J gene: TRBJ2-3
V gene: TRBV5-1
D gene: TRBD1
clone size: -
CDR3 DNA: TGCGCCAGCAGCTCAAGGATGCCCGGGACAGGGGGGACCACAGATACGCAGTATTTT
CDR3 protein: CASSSRMPGTGGTTDTQYF

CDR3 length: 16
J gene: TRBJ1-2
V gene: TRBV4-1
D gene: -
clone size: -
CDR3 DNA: TGCGCCAGCAGCCAAGATCCGGGGGGTGATTTGGATGGCTACACCTTC
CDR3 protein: CASSQDPGGDLDGYTF

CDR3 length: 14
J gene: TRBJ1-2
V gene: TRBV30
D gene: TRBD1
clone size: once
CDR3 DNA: TGTGCCTACAGGACAGGGGGCGCGGAAGATGGCTACACCTTC
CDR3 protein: CAYRTGGAEDGYTF

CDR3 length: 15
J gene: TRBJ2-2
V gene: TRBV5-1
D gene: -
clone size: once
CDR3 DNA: TGCGCCAGCAGGTCGGGGGCTTTTAACACCGGGGAGCTGTTTTTT
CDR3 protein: CASRSGAFNTGELFF

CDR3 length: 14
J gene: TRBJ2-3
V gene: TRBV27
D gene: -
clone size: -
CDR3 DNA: TGTGCCAGCAGTTTACCGACCGACACAGATACGCAGTATTTT
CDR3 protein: CASSLPTDTDTQYF

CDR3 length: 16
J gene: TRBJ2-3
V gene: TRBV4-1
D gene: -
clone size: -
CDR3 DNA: TGCGCCAGCAGCCAAGGACTGGGGATAAGCACAGATACGCAGTATTTT
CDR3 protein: CASSQGLGISTDTQYF

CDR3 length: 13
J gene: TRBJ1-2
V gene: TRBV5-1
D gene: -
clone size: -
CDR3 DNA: TGCGCCAGCCGAAAGATAGGGGGTGATGGCTACACCTTC
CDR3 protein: CASRKIGGDGYTF

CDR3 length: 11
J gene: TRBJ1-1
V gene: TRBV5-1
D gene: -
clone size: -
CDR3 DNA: TGCGCCAGCAGCTTGGGCACTGAAGCTTTCTTT
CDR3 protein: CASSLGTEAFF

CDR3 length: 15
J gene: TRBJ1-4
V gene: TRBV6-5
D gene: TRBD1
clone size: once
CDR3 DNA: TGTGCCAGCAGTTACTCGTGGACAGGGCGCGAAAAACTGTTTTTT
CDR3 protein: CASSYSWTGREKLFF

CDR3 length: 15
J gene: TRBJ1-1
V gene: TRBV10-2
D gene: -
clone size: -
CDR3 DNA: TGCGCCAGCAGTGAACTGGGGTCTCCGAACACTGAAGCTTTCTTT
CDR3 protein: CASSELGSPNTEAFF

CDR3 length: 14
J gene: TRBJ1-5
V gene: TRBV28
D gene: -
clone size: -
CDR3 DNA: TGTGCCATCCGCCGGGACTTTAGCAATCAGCCCCAGCATTTT
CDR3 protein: CAIRRDFSNQPQHF

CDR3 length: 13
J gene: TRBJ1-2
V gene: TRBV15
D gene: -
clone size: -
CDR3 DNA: TGTGCCACCAGAGCTAAGTCCAGCTATGGCTACACCTTC
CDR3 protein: CATRAKSSYGYTF

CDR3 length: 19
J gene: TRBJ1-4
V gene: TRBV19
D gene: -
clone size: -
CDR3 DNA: TGTGCCAGTAGTATAGTGCAGGGATCCCCATGGGGAACTAATGAAAAACTGTTTTTT
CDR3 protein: CASSIVQGSPWGTNEKLFF

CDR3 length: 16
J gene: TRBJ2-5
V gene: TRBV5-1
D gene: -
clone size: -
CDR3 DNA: TGCGCCAGCAGCTTGGACTCATCACAGCTTTTTGAGACCCAGTACTTC
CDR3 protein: CASSLDSSQLFETQYF

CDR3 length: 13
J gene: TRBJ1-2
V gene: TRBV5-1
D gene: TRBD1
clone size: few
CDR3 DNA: TGCGCCAGCAGCTCCGGGACAGACTATGGCTACACCTTC
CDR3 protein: CASSSGTDYGYTF

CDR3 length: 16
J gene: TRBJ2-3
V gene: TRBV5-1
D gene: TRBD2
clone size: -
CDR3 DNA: TGCGCCAGCAGCTTGACATTCCCCCGCGGGGGAGATACGCAGTATTTT
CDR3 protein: CASSLTFPRGGDTQYF

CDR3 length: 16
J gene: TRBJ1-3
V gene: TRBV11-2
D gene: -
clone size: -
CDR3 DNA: TGTGCCAGCAGCTTAGAGTGGGGTCCCTCTGGAAACACCATATATTTT
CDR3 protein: CASSLEWGPSGNTIYF

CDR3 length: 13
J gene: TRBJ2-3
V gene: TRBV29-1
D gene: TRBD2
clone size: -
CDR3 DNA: TGCAGCGTGGAAGGGACTAGCGTAAATACGCAGTATTTT
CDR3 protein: CSVEGTSVNTQYF

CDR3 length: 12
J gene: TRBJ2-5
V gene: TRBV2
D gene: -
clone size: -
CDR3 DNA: TGTGCCAGCAGTGGAGTTAAGGAGACCCAGTACTTC
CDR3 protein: CASSGVKETQYF

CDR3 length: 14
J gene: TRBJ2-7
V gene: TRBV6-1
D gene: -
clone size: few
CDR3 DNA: TGTGCCAGCAATGCGGGCGGGGAGCCCTACGAGCAGTACTTC
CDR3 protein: CASNAGGEPYEQYF

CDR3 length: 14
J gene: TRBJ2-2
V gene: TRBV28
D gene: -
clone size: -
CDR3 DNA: TGTGCCAGCAGTCTAGCGCGACTGCAGGGGGAGCTGTTTTTT
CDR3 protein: CASSLARLQGELFF

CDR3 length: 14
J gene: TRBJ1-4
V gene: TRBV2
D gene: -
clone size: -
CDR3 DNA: TGTGCCAGCAGTTTGGGCCCTGAAAGCGGAAAACTGTTTTTT
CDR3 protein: CASSLGPESGKLFF

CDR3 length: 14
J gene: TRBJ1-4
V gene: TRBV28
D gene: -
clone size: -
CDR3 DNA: TGTGCCAGCAGTGACAGGTCCCGGGGTGAAAAACTGTTTTTT
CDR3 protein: CASSDRSRGEKLFF

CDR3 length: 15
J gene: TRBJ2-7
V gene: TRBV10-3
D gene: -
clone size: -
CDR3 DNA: TGTGCCATCAGTGGGGGAGAGGGGACCCCCTACGAGCAGTACTTC
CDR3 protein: CAISGGEGTPYEQYF

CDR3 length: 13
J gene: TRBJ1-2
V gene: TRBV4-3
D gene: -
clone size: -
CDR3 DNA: TGCGCCAGCAGCCAAAGTCGGGGTATGGGCTACACCTTC
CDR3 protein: CASSQSRGMGYTF

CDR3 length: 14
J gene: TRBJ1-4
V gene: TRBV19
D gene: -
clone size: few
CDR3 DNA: TGTGCCAGTAGTATAGCGGTACGGGGGGAAAAACTGTTTTTT
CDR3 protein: CASSIAVRGEKLFF

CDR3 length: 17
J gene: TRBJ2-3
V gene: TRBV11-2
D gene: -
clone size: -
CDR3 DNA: TGTGCCAGCAGCTTAGGCCCGCGACAGGTCCGCACAGATACGCAGTATTTT
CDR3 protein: CASSLGPRQVRTDTQYF

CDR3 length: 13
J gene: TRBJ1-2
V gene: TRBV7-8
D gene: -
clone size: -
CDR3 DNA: TGTGCCAGCAGCGCACAGGGCCCCTATGGCTACACCTTC
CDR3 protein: CASSAQGPYGYTF

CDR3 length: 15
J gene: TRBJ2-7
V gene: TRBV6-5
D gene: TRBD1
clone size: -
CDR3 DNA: TGTGCCAGCAGTTACTCTCGGACAGGCCCCTACGAGCAGTACTTC
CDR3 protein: CASSYSRTGPYEQYF

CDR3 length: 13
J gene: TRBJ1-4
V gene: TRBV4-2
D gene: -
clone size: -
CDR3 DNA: TGTGCCAGCAGCCAAGAGACGACGGAAAAACTGTTTTTT
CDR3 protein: CASSQETTEKLFF

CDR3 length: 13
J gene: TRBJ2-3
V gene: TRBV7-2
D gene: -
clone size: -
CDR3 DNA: TGTGCCAGCAGCTTAGAGGATTTGGGAACGCAGTATTTT
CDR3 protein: CASSLEDLGTQYF

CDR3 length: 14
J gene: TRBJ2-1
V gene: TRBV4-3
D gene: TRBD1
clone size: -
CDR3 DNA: TGCGCCAGCAGCCAAGATAGCCAGGGGGCTTTCAAGTTCTTC
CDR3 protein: CASSQDSQGAFKFF

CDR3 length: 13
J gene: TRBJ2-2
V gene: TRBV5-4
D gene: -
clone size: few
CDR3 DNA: TGTGCCAGCAGCTTATTCGGAGGGCGGGAGCTGTTTTTT
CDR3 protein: CASSLFGGRELFF

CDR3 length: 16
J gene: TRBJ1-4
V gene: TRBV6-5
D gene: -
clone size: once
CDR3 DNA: TGTGCCAGCAGTTACCTCCCAGATACAACTAATGAAAAACTGTTTTTT
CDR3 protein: CASSYLPDTTNEKLFF

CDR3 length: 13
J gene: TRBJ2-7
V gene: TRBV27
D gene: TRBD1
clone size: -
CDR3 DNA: TGTGCCAGCAGTGTTACAGGGGCTCACGAGCAGTACTTC
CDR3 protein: CASSVTGAHEQYF

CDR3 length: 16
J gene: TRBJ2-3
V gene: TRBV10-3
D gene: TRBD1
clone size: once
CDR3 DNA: TGTGCCATCGGGGGGACAGGGGTTTCCCGGGACCATACGCAGTATTTT
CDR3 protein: CAIGGTGVSRDHTQYF

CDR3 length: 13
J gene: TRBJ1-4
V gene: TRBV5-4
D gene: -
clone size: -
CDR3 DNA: TGTGCCAGCAGCCAGGGACAAAATGAAAAACTGTTTTTT
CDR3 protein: CASSQGQNEKLFF

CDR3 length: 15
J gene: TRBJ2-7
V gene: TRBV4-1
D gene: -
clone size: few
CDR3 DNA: TGCGCCAGCAGCTCAACGTCGGGCGAGTCCTACGAGCAGTACTTC
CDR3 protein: CASSSTSGESYEQYF

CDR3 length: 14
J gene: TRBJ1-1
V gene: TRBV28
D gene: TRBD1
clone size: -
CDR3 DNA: TGTGCCAGCAGTGACGACAGGGAGAGCACTGAAGCTTTCTTT
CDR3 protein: CASSDDRESTEAFF

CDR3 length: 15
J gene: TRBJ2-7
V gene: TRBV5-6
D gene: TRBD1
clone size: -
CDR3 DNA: TGTGCCAGCAGCTTGGCTACGGGACAGGGATACGAGCAGTACTTC
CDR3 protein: CASSLATGQGYEQYF

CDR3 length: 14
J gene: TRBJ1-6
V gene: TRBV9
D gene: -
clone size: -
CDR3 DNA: TGTGCCAGCAGCCGGGGGGCCAGTAATTCACCCCTCCACTTT
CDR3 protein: CASSRGASNSPLHF